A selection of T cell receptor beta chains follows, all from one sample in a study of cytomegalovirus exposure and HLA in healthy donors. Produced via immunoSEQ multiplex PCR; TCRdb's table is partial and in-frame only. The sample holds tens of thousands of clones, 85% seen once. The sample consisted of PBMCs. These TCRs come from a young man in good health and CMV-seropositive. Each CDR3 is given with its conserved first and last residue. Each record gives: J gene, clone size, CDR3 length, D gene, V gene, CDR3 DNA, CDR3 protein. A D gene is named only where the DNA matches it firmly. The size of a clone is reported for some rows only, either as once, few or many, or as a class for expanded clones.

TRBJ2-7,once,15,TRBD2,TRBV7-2,TGTGCCAGCAGCTTCAGACTAGCGGGAGAAGACGAGCAGTACTTC,CASSFRLAGEDEQYF
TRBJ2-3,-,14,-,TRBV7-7,TGTGCCAGCAGCTTAGGAGCGGCCACAGATACGCAGTATTTT,CASSLGAATDTQYF
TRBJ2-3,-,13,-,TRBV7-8,TGTGCCAGCAGCCAGGACATCACAGATATGCAGTATTTT,CASSQDITDMQYF
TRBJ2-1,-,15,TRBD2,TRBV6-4,TGTGCCAGCAGTGACTCCGCGGGAGGGTACAATGAGCAGTTCTTC,CASSDSAGGYNEQFF
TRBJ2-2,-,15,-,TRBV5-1,TGCGCCAGCAGCTATGACACCGGCGGGGCCGGGGAGCTGTTTTTT,CASSYDTGGAGELFF
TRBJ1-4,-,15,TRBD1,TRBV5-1,TGCGCCAGCAGCTACACAGGGGCTGGTAATGAAAAACTGTTTTTT,CASSYTGAGNEKLFF
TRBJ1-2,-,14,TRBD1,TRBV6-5,TGTGCCAGCAGACCTCCGGGACAGATCTATGGCTACACCTTC,CASRPPGQIYGYTF
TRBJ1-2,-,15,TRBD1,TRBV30,TGTGCCTGGAGGCCCGGACAGGGGTCCAGCTATGGCTACACCTTC,CAWRPGQGSSYGYTF
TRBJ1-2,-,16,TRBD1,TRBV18,TGTGCCAGCTCACCATTCTACTGGACAGGGGTTCGGGACTACACCTTC,CASSPFYWTGVRDYTF
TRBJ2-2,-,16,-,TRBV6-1,TGTGCCAGCAGTGAAATTGAGTACCCGAACACCGGGGAGCTGTTTTTT,CASSEIEYPNTGELFF
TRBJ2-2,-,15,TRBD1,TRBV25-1,TGTGCCAGCAGTGATCCCAGGGGGCGCGCCGGGGAGCTGTTTTTT,CASSDPRGRAGELFF
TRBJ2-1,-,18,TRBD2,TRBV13,TGTGCCAGCAGCCCAGACCGGTCTAGCGGAAGAGCGATCAATGAGCAGTTCTTC,CASSPDRSSGRAINEQFF
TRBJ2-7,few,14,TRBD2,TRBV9,TGTGCCAGCAGCGTTTATAGCGGGGTGGACGAGCAGTACTTC,CASSVYSGVDEQYF
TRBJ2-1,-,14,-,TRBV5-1,TGCGCCAGCAGCTTGGGACTAGAGTACAATGAGCAGTTCTTC,CASSLGLEYNEQFF
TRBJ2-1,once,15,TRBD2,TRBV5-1,TGCGCCAGCAGCCCTAGCGGGAGCTCCTACAATGAGCAGTTCTTC,CASSPSGSSYNEQFF
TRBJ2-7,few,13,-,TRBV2,TGTGCCAGCCATATTCAAGGAGAAGGCGGGCAGTACTTC,CASHIQGEGGQYF
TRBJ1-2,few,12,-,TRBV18,TGTGCCAGTTCGGCCGCTTACAGGGAGTACACCTTC,CASSAAYREYTF
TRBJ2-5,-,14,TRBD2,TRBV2,TGTGCCAGTCGACCACTAGCGGTACAAGAGACCCAGTACTTC,CASRPLAVQETQYF
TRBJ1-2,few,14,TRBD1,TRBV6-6,TGTGCCAGCAGTTACCGGGGGACAGCGGACGGCTACACCTTC,CASSYRGTADGYTF
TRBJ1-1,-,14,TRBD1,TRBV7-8,TGTGCCAGCAGCTTAACAGGGGCGAACACTGAAGCTTTCTTT,CASSLTGANTEAFF
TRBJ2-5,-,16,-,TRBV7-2,TGTGCCAGCAGCTTAGAGGCGCGGGTAGCGTTAGAGACCCAGTACTTC,CASSLEARVALETQYF
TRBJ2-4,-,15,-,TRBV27,TGTGCCAGCAGCCGTACCGGGGACAAGAAAAACATTCAGTACTTC,CASSRTGDKKNIQYF
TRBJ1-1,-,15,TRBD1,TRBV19,TGTGCCAGCTACGACAGGGGGACTATGAACACTGAAGCTTTCTTT,CASYDRGTMNTEAFF
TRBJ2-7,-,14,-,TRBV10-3,TGTGCCATCAGTGAGTCCCCAGGGCAGAACGAGCAGTACTTC,CAISESPGQNEQYF
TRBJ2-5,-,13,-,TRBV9,TGTGCCAGCAGCGGCGGGCCGCAAGAGACCCAGTACTTC,CASSGGPQETQYF
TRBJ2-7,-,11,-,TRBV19,TGTGCGGCGGGCGCCTCCTACGAGCAGTACTTC,CAAGASYEQYF
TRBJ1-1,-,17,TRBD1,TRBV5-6,TGTGCCAGCAGCTTGGTACTGGGACAGGGGCCTGACACTGAAGCTTTCTTT,CASSLVLGQGPDTEAFF
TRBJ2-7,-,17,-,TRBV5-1,TGCGCCAGCAGCTTGGCCGATAGGGGTATTAAATCCTACGAGCAGTACTTC,CASSLADRGIKSYEQYF
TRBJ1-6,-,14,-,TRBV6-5,TGTGCCAGCAGCCGAGGAAGCGACGATTCACCCCTCCACTTT,CASSRGSDDSPLHF
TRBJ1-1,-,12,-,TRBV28,TGTGCCAGCAGGACAGTTAACACTGAAGCTTTCTTT,CASRTVNTEAFF
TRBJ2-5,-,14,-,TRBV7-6,TGTGCCAGCAGCTTAATCAGGGTTCAGGAGACCCAGTACTTC,CASSLIRVQETQYF
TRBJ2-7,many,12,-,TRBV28,TGTGCCAGCAGTCTAGGAGCCTACGAGCAGTACTTC,CASSLGAYEQYF
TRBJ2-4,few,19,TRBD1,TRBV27,TGTGCCAGCAGTCTCTTTGGGACAGGGGGCTCGGGGGCCAAAAACATTCAGTACTTC,CASSLFGTGGSGAKNIQYF
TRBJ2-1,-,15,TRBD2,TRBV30,TGTGCCTGGAGTTCAGGGACTAGCGGACACAATGAGCAGTTCTTC,CAWSSGTSGHNEQFF
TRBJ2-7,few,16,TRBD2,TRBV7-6,TGTGCCAGCAGCCCACGGACTAGCGGGAGGGGCTACGAGCAGTACTTC,CASSPRTSGRGYEQYF
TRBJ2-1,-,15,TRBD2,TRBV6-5,TGTGCCAGCAGTTCCCTAGCGGGAGGTGGCAATGAGCAGTTCTTC,CASSSLAGGGNEQFF
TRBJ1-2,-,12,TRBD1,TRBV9,TGTGCCAGCAGCGGACAGGGAAATGGCTACACCTTC,CASSGQGNGYTF
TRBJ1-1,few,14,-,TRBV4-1,TGCGCCAGCAGGGAGGGCTTTCGCAGACCTGAAGCTTTCTTT,CASREGFRRPEAFF
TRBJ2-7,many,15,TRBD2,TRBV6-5,TGTGCCAGCAGTTACTCTTCTAGCGGGAGTTACGAGCAGTACTTC,CASSYSSSGSYEQYF
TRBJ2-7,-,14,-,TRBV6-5,TGTGCCAGCAGTTGGGAGGACGCGAACGGCGAGCAGTACTTC,CASSWEDANGEQYF
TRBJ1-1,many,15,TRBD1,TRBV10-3,TGTGCCATCAGCACCGGGACAGTAATGAACACTGAAGCTTTCTTT,CAISTGTVMNTEAFF
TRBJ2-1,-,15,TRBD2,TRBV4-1,TGCGCCAGCAGCCAAGGTTTAGCGGGAGTATATGAGCAGTTCTTC,CASSQGLAGVYEQFF
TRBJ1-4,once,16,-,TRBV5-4,TGTGCCAGCAGCTCTGGGGGGGGGTCGAGTAATGAAAAACTGTTTTTT,CASSSGGGSSNEKLFF
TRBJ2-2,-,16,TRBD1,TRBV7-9,TGTGCCAGCAGCTCATCAGGGACAGGGCTGACCGGGGAGCTGTTTTTT,CASSSSGTGLTGELFF
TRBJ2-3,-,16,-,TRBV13,TGTGCCAGCAGCGTACAGGGAAACGGGATGGTAGATACGCAGTATTTT,CASSVQGNGMVDTQYF
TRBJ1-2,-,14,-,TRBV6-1,TGTGCCAGCAGCGCCGGGACTCCTTACTATGGCTACACCTTC,CASSAGTPYYGYTF
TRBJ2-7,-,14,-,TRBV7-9,TGTGCCAGCAGCCCGGGACTCCGTGCCTTCGAGCAGTACTTC,CASSPGLRAFEQYF
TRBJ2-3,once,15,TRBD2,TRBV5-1,TGCGCCAGCAGCCCCGGGCTAGCGGGACAAGAGACGCAGTATTTT,CASSPGLAGQETQYF